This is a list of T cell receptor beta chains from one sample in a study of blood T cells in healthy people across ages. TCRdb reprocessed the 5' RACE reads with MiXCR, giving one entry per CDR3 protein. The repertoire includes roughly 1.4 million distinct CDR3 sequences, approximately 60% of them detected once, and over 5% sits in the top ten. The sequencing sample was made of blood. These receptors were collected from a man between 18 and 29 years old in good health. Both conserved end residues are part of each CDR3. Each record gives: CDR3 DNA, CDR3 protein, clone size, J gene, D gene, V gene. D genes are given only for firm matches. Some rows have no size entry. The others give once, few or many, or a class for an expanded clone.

cdr3_nt: TGCAGTGCTAGGGGACCTACGGACACTGAAGCTTTCTTT
cdr3_aa: CSARGPTDTEAFF
clone_size: NA
j_call: TRBJ1-1
d_call: NA
v_call: TRBV20-1

cdr3_nt: TGTGCCAGCAGTGAAGCGGTACACGGTGAAGCTTTCTTT
cdr3_aa: CASSEAVHGEAFF
clone_size: NA
j_call: TRBJ1-1
d_call: NA
v_call: TRBV2

cdr3_nt: TGTGCCAGCTCCTCAATGAACGGGCTTAACTATGGCTACACCTTC
cdr3_aa: CASSSMNGLNYGYTF
clone_size: NA
j_call: TRBJ1-2
d_call: NA
v_call: TRBV5-5

cdr3_nt: TGTGCCAGCAGCCCCGGTGGGTCCCAGACCGAGCAGTACTTC
cdr3_aa: CASSPGGSQTEQYF
clone_size: NA
j_call: TRBJ2-7
d_call: NA
v_call: TRBV12-3/TRBV12-4

cdr3_nt: TGTGCCACCCTAATAAGCTCTGGGGCCAACGTCCTGACTTTC
cdr3_aa: CATLISSGANVLTF
clone_size: few
j_call: TRBJ2-6
d_call: NA
v_call: TRBV6-5

cdr3_nt: TGTGCCAGCAGTTCGTATGACTATGGCTACACCTTC
cdr3_aa: CASSSYDYGYTF
clone_size: NA
j_call: TRBJ1-2
d_call: NA
v_call: TRBV27

cdr3_nt: TGTGCCAGCAGTTTAGCCCCAGGGTCCTCTGAAGCTTTCTTT
cdr3_aa: CASSLAPGSSEAFF
clone_size: NA
j_call: TRBJ1-1
d_call: NA
v_call: TRBV27

cdr3_nt: TGCGCCAGCAGCTTGGTGGCGGGGGACAATGAGCAGTTCTTC
cdr3_aa: CASSLVAGDNEQFF
clone_size: NA
j_call: TRBJ2-1
d_call: TRBD2
v_call: TRBV5-1

cdr3_nt: TGCAGCGTTGGACGGGGTGACGAGCAGTACTTC
cdr3_aa: CSVGRGDEQYF
clone_size: NA
j_call: TRBJ2-7
d_call: NA
v_call: TRBV29-1

cdr3_nt: TGTGCCAGCAGTGCGGGGACAGGGAGATTGGCACCCTATGGCTACACCTTC
cdr3_aa: CASSAGTGRLAPYGYTF
clone_size: NA
j_call: TRBJ1-2
d_call: TRBD1
v_call: TRBV28